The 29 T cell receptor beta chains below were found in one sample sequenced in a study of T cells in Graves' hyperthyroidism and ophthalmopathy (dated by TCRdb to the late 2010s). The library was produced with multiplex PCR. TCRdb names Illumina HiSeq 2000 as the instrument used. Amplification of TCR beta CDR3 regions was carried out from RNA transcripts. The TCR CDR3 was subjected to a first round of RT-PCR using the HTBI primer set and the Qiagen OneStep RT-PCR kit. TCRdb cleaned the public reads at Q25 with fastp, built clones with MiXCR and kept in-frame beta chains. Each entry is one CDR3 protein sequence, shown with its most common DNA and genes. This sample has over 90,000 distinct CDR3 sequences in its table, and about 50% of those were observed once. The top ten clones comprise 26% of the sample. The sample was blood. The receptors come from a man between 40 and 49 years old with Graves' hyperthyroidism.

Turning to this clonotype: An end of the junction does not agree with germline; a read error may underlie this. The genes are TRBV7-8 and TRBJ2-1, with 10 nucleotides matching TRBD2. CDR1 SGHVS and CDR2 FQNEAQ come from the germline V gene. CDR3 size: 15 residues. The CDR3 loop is CARSFLAGAYNEQFF. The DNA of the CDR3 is TGTGCCAGGAGCTTTCTAGCGGGGGCTTACAATGAGCAGTTCTTC.

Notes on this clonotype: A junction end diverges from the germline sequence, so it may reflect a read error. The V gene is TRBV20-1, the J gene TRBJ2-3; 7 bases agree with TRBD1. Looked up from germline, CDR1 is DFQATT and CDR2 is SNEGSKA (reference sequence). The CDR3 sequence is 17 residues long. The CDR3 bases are TGCAGTACTAGAAATCCTCCGGGACAGCCCCGCACAGATACGCAGTATTTT. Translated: CSTRNPPGQPRTDTQYF.

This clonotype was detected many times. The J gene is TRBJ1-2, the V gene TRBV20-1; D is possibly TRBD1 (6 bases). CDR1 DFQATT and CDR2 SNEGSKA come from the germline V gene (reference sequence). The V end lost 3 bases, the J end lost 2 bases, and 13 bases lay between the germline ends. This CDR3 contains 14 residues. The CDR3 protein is CSARGGQGNYGYTF. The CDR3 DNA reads TGCAGTGCTAGGGGTGGTCAGGGGAACTATGGCTACACCTTC.

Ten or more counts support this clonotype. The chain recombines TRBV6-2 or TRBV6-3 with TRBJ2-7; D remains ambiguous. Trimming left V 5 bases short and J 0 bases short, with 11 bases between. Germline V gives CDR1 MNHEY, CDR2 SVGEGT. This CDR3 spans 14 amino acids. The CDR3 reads CASSPPISSYEQYF. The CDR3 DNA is TGTGCCAGCAGTCCTCCAATTAGCTCCTACGAGCAGTACTTC.

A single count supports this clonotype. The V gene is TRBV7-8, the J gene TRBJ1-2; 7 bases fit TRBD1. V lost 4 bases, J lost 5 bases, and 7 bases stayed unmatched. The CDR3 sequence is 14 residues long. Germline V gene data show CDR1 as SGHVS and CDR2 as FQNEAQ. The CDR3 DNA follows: TGTGCCAGCAGCTCCGGACAGGTCAAGTATGGCTACACCTTC. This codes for CASSSGQVKYGYTF.

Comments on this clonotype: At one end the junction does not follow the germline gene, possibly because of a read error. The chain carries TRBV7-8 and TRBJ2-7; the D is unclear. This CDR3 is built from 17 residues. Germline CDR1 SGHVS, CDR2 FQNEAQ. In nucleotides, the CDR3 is TGTGCCAGCAGCTTCCCCTCCCACGACGAAAGCTCCTACGAGCAGCACTTC. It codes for CASSFPSHDESSYEQHF.

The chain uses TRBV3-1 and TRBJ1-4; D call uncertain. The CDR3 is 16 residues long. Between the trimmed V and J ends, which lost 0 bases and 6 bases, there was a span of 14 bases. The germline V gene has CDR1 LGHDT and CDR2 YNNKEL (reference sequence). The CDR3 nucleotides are TGTGCCAGCAGCCAAGATCCCCCATCTTCGGATGAAAAACTGTTTTTT. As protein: CASSQDPPSSDEKLFF.

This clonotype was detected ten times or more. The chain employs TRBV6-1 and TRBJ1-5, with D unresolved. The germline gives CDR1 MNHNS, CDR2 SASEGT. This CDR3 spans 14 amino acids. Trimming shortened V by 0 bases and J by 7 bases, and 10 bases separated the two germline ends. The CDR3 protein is CASSEAGGLQPQHF. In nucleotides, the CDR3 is TGTGCCAGCAGTGAAGCGGGAGGGTTGCAGCCCCAGCATTTT.

CDR3 sequence reads: CASSSTGTSGFYEQYF. In DNA form, the CDR3 reads TGCGCCAGCAGCAGTACCGGGACTAGCGGGTTCTACGAGCAGTACTTC. The chain employs TRBV5-1 and TRBJ2-7; 12 bases are shared with TRBD2. The V segment lost 4 bases and the J segment 3 bases; nucleotides outside the gene matches: 8. In germline, CDR1 is SGHRS, CDR2 YFSETQ. The CDR3 runs to 16 residues.

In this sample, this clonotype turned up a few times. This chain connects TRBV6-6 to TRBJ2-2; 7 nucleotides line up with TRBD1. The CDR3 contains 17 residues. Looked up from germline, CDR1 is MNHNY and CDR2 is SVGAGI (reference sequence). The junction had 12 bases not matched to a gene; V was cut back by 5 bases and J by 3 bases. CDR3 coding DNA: TGTGCCAGCAGTAACCCGTCGGGACAGAGGTACACCGGGGAGCTGTTTTTT. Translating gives CASSNPSGQRYTGELFF.

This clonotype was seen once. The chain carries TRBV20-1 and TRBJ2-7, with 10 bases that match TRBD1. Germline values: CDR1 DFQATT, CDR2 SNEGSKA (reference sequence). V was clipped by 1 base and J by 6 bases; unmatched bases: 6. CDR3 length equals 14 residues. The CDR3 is CSARGGTGAREQYF. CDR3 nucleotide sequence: TGCAGTGCTAGAGGAGGGACAGGGGCTCGCGAGCAGTACTTC.

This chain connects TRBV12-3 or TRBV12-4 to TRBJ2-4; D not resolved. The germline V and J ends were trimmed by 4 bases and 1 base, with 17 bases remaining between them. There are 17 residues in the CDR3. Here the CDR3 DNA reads TGTGCCAGCAGTTCCCCGACCGATCCTTCGGCCAAAAACATTCAGTACTTC. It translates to CASSSPTDPSAKNIQYF.

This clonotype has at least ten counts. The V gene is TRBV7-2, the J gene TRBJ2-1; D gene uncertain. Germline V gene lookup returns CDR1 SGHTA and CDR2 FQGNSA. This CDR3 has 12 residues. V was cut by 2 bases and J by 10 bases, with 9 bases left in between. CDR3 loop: CASSLPAGEQFF. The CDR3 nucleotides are TGTGCCAGCAGCTTACCGGCCGGAGAGCAGTTCTTC.

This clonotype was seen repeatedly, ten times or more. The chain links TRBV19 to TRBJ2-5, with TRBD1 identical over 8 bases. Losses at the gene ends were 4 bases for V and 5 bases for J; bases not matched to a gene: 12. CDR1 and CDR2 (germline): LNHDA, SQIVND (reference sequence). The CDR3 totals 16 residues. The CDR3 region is CASSTGGLRLGETQYF. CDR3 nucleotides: TGTGCCAGTAGTACAGGGGGCCTTAGGTTAGGGGAGACCCAGTACTTC.

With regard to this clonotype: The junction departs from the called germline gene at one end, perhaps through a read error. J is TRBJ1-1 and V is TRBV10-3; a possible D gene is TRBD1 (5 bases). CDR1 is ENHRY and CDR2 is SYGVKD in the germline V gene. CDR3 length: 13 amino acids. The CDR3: CAISTQEFTDAFF. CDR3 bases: TGTGCCATCAGCACACAGGAATTCACTGATGCTTTCTTT.

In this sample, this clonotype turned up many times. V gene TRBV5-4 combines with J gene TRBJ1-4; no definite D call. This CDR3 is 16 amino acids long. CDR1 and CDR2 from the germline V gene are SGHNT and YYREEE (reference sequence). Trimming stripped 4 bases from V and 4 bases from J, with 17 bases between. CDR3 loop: CASSPVSNSNNEKLFF. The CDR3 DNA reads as TGTGCCAGCAGCCCGGTTTCGAACAGCAATAATGAAAAACTGTTTTTT.

The chain's CDR3 is CSASSRPGDEQYF. As DNA, the CDR3 is TGCAGCGCCAGCAGCAGGCCAGGGGACGAGCAGTACTTC. The chain couples TRBV29-1 to TRBJ2-7; D possibly corresponds to TRBD1 (6 bases). The CDR3 spans 13 residues. From germline, CDR1 is SQVTM and CDR2 ANQGSEA. Trimming shortened V by 7 bases and J by 5 bases, and 18 bases separated the two germline ends.

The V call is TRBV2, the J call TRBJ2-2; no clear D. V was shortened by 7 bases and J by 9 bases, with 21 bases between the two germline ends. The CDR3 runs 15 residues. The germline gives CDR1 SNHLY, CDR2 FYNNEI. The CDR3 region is CASTPARQGERELFF. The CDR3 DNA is TGTGCCAGCACACCAGCCAGGCAAGGTGAAAGGGAGCTGTTTTTT.

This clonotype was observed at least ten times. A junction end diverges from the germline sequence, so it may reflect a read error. CDR3 amino acids: CASSQDIGTQYF. DNA of the CDR3: TGCGCCAGCAGCCAAGATATAGGTACGCAGTATTTT. This chain links TRBV7-7 with TRBJ2-3; D remains unclear. The length of the CDR3 is 12 residues. Germline assignment: CDR1 SSHAT and CDR2 FNYEAQ (reference sequence).

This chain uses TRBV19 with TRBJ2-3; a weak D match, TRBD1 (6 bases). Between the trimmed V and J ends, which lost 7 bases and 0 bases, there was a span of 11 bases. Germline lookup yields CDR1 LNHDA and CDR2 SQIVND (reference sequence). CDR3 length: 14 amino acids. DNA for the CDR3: TGTGCCAGTACCGCCACAGGGAGCACAGATACGCAGTATTTT. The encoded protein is CASTATGSTDTQYF.

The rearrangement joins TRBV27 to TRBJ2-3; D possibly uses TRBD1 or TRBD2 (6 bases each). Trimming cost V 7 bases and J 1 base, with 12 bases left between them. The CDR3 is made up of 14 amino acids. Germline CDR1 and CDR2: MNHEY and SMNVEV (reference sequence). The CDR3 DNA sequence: TGTGCCAGCAACGGGGGCCTGGGCACAGATACGCAGTATTTT. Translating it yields CASNGGLGTDTQYF.

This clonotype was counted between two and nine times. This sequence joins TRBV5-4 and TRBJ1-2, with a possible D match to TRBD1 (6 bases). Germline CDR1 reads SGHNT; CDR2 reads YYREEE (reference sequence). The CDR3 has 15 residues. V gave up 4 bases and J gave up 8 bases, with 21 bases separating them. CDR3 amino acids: CASSTKQGGRKGYTF. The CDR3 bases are TGTGCCAGCAGCACTAAACAGGGAGGGAGGAAGGGCTACACCTTC.

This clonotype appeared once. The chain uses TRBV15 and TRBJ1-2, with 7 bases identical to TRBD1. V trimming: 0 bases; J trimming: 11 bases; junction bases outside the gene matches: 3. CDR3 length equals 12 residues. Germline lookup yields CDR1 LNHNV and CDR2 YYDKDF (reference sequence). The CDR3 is CATSRDQQGYTF. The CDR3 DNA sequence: TGTGCCACCAGCAGAGACCAACAGGGGTACACCTTC.

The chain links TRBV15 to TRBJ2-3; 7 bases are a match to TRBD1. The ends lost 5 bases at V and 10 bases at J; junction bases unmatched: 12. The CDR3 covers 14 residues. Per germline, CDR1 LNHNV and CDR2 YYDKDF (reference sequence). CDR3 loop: CATSVAGGGDAQYF. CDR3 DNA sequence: TGTGCCACCAGCGTGGCAGGGGGTGGGGATGCGCAGTATTTT.

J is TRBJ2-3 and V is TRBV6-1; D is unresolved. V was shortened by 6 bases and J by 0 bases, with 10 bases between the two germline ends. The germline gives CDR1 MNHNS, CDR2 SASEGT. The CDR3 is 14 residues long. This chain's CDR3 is CASSRTSSTDTQYF. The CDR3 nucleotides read TGTGCCAGCAGCAGGACGTCTAGCACAGATACGCAGTATTTT.

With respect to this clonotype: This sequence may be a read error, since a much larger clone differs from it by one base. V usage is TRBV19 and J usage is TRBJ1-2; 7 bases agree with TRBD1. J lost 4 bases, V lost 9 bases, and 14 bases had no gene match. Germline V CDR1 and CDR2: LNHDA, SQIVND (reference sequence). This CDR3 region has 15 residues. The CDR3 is CASTYLSGTVYGYTF. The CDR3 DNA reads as TGTGCCAGCACCTACCTCTCCGGGACAGTCTATGGCTACACCTTC.

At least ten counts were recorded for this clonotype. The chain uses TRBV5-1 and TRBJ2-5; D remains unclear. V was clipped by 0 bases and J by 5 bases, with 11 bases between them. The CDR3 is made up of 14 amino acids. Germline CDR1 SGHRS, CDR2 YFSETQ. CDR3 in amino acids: CASSLASSGETQYF. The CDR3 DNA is TGCGCCAGCAGCTTGGCGAGCTCCGGGGAGACCCAGTACTTC.

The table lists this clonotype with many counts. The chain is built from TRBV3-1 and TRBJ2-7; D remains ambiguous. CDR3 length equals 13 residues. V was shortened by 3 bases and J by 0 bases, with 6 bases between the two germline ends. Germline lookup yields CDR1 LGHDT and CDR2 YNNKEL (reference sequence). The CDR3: CASSHWSSYEQYF. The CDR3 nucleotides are TGTGCCAGCAGCCACTGGAGCTCCTACGAGCAGTACTTC.

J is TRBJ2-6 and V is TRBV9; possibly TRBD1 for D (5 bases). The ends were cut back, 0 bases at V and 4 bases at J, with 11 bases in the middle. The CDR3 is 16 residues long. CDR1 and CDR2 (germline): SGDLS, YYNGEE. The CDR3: CASSVVLRGGANVLTF. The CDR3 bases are TGTGCCAGCAGCGTAGTTTTAAGGGGCGGGGCCAACGTCCTGACTTTC. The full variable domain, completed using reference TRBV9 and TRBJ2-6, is DSGVTQTPKHLITATGQRVTLRCSPRSGDLSVYWYQQSLDQGLQFLIQYYNGEERAKGNILERFSAQQFPDLHSELNLSSLELGDSALYFCASSVVLRGGANVLTFGAGSRLTVL.